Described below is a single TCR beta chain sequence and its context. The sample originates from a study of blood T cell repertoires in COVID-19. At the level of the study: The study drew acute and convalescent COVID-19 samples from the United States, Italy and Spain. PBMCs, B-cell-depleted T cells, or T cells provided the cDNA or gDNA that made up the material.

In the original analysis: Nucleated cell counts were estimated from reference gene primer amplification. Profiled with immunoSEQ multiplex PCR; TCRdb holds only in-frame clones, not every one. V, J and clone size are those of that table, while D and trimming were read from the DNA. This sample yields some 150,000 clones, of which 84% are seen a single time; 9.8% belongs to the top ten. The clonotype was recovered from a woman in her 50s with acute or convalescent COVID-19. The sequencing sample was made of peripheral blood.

Written as DNA, the CDR3 is TGTGCCAGCAGTTATACAGGGATCAGCAATCAGCCCCAGCATTTT. The encoded protein is CASSYTGISNQPQHF. The rearrangement uses TRBV6-2 or TRBV6-3 and TRBJ1-5; possibly TRBD1 for D (6 bases). Trimming left V 3 bases short and J 1 base short, with 10 bases between. CDR1 is MNHEY, CDR2 SVGEGT, per germline. This CDR3 is 15 amino acids long.